This T cell receptor (beta chain) was sequenced for a study of T cell responses to AZD1222 COVID-19 vaccine. As for the study in general: Pooled samples include second doses given at about 4 or 12 weeks.

Profiled with immunoSEQ multiplex PCR; TCRdb holds only in-frame clones, not every one. The sample consists of 96,000 or so clones, under 90% of them appearing once. Overall study findings and caveats: Spike was spanned by vaccine-associated CD4 TCRs, with dominance at 160-218 and 743-854.

Concerning this clone itself: Its antigen is unknown.

CDR3 length: 18 amino acids. The J segment lost 5 bases and the V segment lost 5 bases, leaving 14 bases of the junction unmatched. Germline V gene lookup returns CDR1 SGHTA and CDR2 FQGTGA. The receptor was derived from an adult in good health. The sample was peripheral blood, taken on day 0 of AZD1222 vaccination. The V gene is TRBV7-3, the J gene TRBJ2-1, with TRBD2 matching 11 bases. The CDR3 sequence: CASSPRGVGSGRDNEQFF. The CDR3 DNA sequence: TGTGCCAGCAGCCCTCGGGGGGTTGGTAGCGGGAGGGACAATGAGCAGTTCTTC.